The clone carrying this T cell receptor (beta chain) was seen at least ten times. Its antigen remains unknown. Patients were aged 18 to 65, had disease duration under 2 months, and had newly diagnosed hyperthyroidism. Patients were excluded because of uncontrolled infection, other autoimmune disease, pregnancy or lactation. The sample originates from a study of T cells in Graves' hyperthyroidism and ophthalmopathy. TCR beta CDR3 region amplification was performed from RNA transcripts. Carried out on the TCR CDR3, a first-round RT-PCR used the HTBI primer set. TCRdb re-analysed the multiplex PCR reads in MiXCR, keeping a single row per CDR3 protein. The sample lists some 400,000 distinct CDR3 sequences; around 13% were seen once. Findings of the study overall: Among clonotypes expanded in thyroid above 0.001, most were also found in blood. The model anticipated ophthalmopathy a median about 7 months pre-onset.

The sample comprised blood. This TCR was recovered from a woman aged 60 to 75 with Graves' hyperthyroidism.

The CDR3 spells CSATLQSNQPQHF. CDR3 DNA: TGCAGTGCTACCCTCCAAAGCAATCAGCCCCAGCATTTT. This chain links TRBV20-1 with TRBJ1-5; D unclear. CDR3 length: 13 amino acids. Germline loops: CDR1 DFQATT, CDR2 SNEGSKA (reference sequence). V was pared by 4 bases and J by 1 base, with 8 bases between.